This TCR beta chain is from a study of T cells after yellow fever vaccination. Overall study context: Libraries from low-cell-number fractions were prepared with the SMART-Seq v4 Ultra Low Input RNA kit.

This clonotype came up a few times. V dropped 5 bases and J dropped 10 bases, with 15 bases sitting between them. Looked up from germline, CDR1 is SQVTM and CDR2 is ANQGSEA. The CDR3 totals 12 residues. Template-switching 5'RACE yielded the TCR cDNA; a universal primer site and UMIs were added in the process. Via MiXCR, TCRdb re-called the 5' RACE reads, giving one row per CDR3 protein. The sample lists hundreds of thousands of distinct CDR3 sequences; roughly an eighth were seen once. The source of this sequence is a man aged 25 to 40 who received the YFV17D yellow fever vaccine. The rearrangement joins TRBV29-1 to TRBJ2-1; D is ambiguous. Sequenced material: PBMCs, taken on the day of the yellow fever booster vaccination. The CDR3 DNA reads as TGCAGCGTTCTACGGAGCCGATGGGAGCAGTTCTTC. Translation: CSVLRSRWEQFF.